This T cell receptor beta chain was found in a study of shared clonotypes between healthy human individuals. In the study overall: The study drew on a couple of women and a few men aged 18 to 49 as donors.

As concerns this clone: Its antigen remains unidentified.

General study points: With few donors, the genetic and exposure-history diversity represented was limited. Researchers found naive subsets generally carried larger estimated richness than memory subsets.

Germline V gives CDR1 ENHRY, CDR2 SYGVKD. The CDR3 spans 15 residues. V gave up 2 bases and J gave up 3 bases; unmatched junction bases: 4. TCRdb keeps only in-frame clones here, not all; method: immunoSEQ multiplex PCR. The sample lists about 380,000 clones, about 96% occurring once. This sequence joins TRBV10-3 and TRBJ1-2, with 9 bases aligning to TRBD1. The specimen sequenced was memory CD8+ T cells sorted from blood. Subset specified: CD45RO+ cells pooled with CCR7-negative TemRA cells. This receptor was identified in a man aged 25 to 40 in good health. CDR3 sequence: CAISEETGGDYGYTF. CDR3 DNA: TGTGCCATCAGTGAGGAGACAGGGGGGGACTATGGCTACACCTTC.